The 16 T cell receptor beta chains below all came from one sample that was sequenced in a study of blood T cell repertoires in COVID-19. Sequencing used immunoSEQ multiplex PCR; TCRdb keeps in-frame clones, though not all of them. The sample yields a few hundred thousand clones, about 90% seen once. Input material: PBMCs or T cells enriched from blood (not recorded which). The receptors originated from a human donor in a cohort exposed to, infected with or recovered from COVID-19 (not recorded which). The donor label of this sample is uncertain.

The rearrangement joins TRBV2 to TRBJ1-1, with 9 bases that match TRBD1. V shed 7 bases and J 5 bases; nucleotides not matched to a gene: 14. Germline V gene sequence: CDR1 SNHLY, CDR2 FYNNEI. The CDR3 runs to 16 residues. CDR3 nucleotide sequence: TGTGCCAGCAAAGAGAATCCCGGGACAGGGATAACTGAAGCTTTCTTT. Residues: CASKENPGTGITEAFF.

The CDR3 coding sequence is TGTGCCAGCAGCGTAGGATACGGTGGGCCCGGAAACACTGAAGCTTTCTTT. This encodes CASSVGYGGPGNTEAFF. The chain has TRBV9 and TRBJ1-1; D call uncertain. Trimming left V 0 bases short and J 2 bases short, with 17 bases between. Germline lookup yields CDR1 SGDLS and CDR2 YYNGEE. The CDR3 is 17 residues long. The complete variable domain, with remaining parts taken from reference TRBV9 and TRBJ1-1, reads DSGVTQTPKHLITATGQRVTLRCSPRSGDLSVYWYQQSLDQGLQFLIQYYNGEERAKGNILERFSAQQFPDLHSELNLSSLELGDSALYFCASSVGYGGPGNTEAFFGQGTRLTVV.

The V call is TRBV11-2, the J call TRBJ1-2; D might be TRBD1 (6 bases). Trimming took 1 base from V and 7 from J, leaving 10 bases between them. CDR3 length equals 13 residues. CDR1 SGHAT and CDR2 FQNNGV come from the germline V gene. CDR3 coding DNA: TGTGCCAGCAGCTTAGCGGGGGGCTTTGGCTACACCTTC. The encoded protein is CASSLAGGFGYTF.

This CDR3 is CASSSFGDTQGMNTEAFF. The DNA for the CDR3 is TGCGCCAGCAGCTCGTTTGGCGACACCCAAGGCATGAACACTGAAGCTTTCTTT. The rearrangement links TRBV5-1 to TRBJ1-1, with D hard to call. CDR1 and CDR2 (germline): SGHRS, YFSETQ. The CDR3 is 18 residues long. V was trimmed by 3 bases and J by 0 bases, leaving 21 bases between them.

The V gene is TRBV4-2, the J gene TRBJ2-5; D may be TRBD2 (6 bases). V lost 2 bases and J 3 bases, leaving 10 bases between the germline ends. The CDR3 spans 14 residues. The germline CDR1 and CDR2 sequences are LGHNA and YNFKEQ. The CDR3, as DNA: TGTGCCAGCAGCCAAAGGGTAGCGGAAGAGACCCAGTACTTC. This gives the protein CASSQRVAEETQYF.

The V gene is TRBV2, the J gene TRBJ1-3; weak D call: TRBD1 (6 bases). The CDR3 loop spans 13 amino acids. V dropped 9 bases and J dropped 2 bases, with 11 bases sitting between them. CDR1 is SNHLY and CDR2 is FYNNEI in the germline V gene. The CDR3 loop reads CASTGQTGNTIYF. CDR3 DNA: TGTGCCAGTACAGGACAGACTGGAAACACCATATATTTT. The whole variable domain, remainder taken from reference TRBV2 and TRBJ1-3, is EPEVTQTPSHQVTQMGQEVILRCVPISNHLYFYWYRQILGQKVEFLVSFYNNEISEKSEIFDDQFSVERPDGSNFTLKIRSTKLEDSAMYFCASTGQTGNTIYFGEGSWLTVV.

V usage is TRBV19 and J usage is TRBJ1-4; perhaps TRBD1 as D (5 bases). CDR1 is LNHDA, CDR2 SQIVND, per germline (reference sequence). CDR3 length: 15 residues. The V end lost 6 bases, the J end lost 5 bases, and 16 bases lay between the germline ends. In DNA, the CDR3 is TGTGCCAGTAGCCGTGATGACAGCCTGAATGAAAAACTGTTTTTT. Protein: CASSRDDSLNEKLFF. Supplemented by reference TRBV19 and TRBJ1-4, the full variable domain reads DGGITQSPKYLFRKEGQNVTLSCEQNLNHDAMYWYRQDPGQGLRLIYYSQIVNDFQKGDIAEGYSVSREKKESFPLTVTSAQKNPTAFYLCASSRDDSLNEKLFFGSGTQLSVL.

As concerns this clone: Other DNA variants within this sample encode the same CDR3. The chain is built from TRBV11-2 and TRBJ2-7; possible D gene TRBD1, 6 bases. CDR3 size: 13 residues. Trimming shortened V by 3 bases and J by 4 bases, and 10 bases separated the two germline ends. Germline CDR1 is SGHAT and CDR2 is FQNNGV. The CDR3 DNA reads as TGTGCCAGCAGCTTCGGGCAGGGGTACGAGCAGTACTTC. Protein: CASSFGQGYEQYF.

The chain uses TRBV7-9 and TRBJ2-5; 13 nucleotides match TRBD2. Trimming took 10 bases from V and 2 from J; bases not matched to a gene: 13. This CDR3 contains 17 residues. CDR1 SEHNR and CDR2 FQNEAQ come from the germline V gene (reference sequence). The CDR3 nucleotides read TGTGCCACAGGAGACAGGGGGGGACTAGCGGGGCAAGAGACCCAGTACTTC. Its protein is CATGDRGGLAGQETQYF. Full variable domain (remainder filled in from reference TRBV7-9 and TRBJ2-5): DTGVSQNPRHKITKRGQNVTFRCDPISEHNRLYWYRQTLGQGPEFLTYFQNEAQLEKSRLLSDRFSAERPKGSFSTLEIQRTEQGDSAMYLCATGDRGGLAGQETQYFGPGTRLLVL.

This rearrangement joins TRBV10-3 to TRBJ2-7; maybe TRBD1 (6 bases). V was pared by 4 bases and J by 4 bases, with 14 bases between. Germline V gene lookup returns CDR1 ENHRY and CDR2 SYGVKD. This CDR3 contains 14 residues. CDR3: CAISAGVSYYEQYF. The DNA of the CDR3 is TGTGCCATCAGTGCAGGGGTTAGCTATTACGAGCAGTACTTC.

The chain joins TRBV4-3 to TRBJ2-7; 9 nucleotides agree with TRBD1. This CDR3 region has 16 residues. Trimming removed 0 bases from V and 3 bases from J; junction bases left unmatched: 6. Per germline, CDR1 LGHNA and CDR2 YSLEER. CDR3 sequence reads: CASSQEGWGQGYEQYF. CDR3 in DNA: TGCGCCAGCAGCCAAGAGGGATGGGGACAGGGCTACGAGCAGTACTTC.

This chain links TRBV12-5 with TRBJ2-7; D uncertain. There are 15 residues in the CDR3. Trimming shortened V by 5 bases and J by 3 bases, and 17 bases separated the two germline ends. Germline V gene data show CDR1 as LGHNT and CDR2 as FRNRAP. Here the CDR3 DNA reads TGTGCTAGTGGTCCATCCCCGGCAGGTTTCTACGAGCAGTACTTC. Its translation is CASGPSPAGFYEQYF.

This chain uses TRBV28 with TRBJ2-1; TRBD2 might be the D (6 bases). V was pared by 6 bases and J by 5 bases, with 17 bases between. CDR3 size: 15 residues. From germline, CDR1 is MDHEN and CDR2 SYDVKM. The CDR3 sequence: CASRIYGGANNEQFF. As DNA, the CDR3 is TGTGCCAGCAGGATCTACGGCGGGGCGAACAATGAGCAGTTCTTC.

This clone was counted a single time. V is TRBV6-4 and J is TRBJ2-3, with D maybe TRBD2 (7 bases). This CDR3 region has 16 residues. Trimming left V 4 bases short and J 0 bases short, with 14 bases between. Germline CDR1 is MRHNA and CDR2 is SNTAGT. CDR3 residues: CASSVRGGPSTDTQYF. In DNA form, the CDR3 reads TGTGCCAGCAGTGTCCGCGGGGGCCCTAGCACAGATACGCAGTATTTT.

This CDR3 is CASSQGTGGGGYTF. For the CDR3, the DNA is TGCGCCAGCAGCCAGGGGACAGGGGGAGGCGGCTACACCTTC. The V call is TRBV4-3, the J call TRBJ1-2; 11 bases align to TRBD1. There are 14 residues in the CDR3. The germline V gene encodes CDR1 LGHNA and CDR2 YSLEER. The V and J ends lost 3 bases and 8 bases, in that order; junction bases with no gene match: 5.

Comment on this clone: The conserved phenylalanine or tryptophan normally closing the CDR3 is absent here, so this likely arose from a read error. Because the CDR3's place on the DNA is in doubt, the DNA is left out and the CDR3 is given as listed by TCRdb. The CDR3: CATSDLRRG. The chain joins TRBV24-1 to TRBJ1-6. CDR1 and CDR2 (germline): KGHDR, SFDVKD. The CDR3 has 9 residues if both end residues are counted.